One and the same sample provided the 9 T cell receptor beta chains below, sequenced in a study of OX40 agonist ivuxolimab in advanced cancers. Profiled with immunoSEQ multiplex PCR; TCRdb holds only in-frame clones, not every one. The sample holds under 75,000 clones, around 90% seen once. This specimen was CD4+ or CD8+ T cells sorted from blood, taken in a trial of the OX40 agonist ivuxolimab. The receptors stem from an adult with an advanced solid tumor such as melanoma, head and neck, liver or kidney cancer.

The V and J genes are TRBV10-3 and TRBJ2-2; possibly TRBD2 for D (6 bases). Germline V gives CDR1 ENHRY, CDR2 SYGVKD. This CDR3 region has 14 residues. V lost 6 bases, J lost 1 base, and 9 bases lay in between. The DNA for the CDR3 is TGTGCCATCAGACTAGCCATGAACACCGGGGAGCTGTTTTTT. As protein: CAIRLAMNTGELFF.

The chain uses TRBV11-2 and TRBJ2-2; 10 nucleotides align to TRBD2. Germline CDR1 SGHAT, CDR2 FQNNGV. The CDR3 is made up of 15 amino acids. J was trimmed by 5 bases and V by 5 bases; bases with no gene match: 5. The chain's CDR3 is CASSPSGRATGELFF. The CDR3 DNA reads TGTGCCAGCAGCCCCAGCGGGAGGGCGACCGGGGAGCTGTTTTTT.

The chain employs TRBV28 and TRBJ1-5; the match to TRBD1 covers 7 bases. Germline loops: CDR1 MDHEN, CDR2 SYDVKM. With 4 bases clipped from V and 9 bases from J, the junction kept 6 bases outside the gene matches. The CDR3 spans 13 residues. The CDR3 loop reads CASSSDRVRPQHF. The CDR3 bases are TGTGCCAGCAGTTCCGACAGGGTACGGCCCCAGCATTTT.

This clone occurred once. This chain joins TRBV11-2 and TRBJ2-2; D is possibly TRBD1 (5 bases). This CDR3 region has 15 residues. The V end lost 3 bases, the J end lost 0 bases, and 8 bases lay between the germline ends. Germline V lookup: CDR1 SGHAT, CDR2 FQNNGV. In DNA, the CDR3 is TGTGCCAGCAGCTTGGGGCCAACGAACACCGGGGAGCTGTTTTTT. Encoded protein: CASSLGPTNTGELFF.

This clone was recorded a few times. The chain combines TRBV4-2 with TRBJ1-4; D is uncertain. V was pared by 1 base and J by 0 bases, with 3 bases between. Germline CDR1 LGHNA, CDR2 YNFKEQ. The CDR3 consists of 14 residues. The CDR3 coding sequence is TGTGCCAGCAGCCAAGCAACAACTAATGAAAAACTGTTTTTT. This sequence encodes CASSQATTNEKLFF.

The chain uses TRBV18 and TRBJ1-1; no clear D. There are 14 residues in the CDR3. The germline V and J ends were trimmed by 6 bases and 5 bases, with 16 bases remaining between them. Germline loops: CDR1 KGHSH, CDR2 LQKENI. CDR3 loop: CASSLRQRGTEAFF. CDR3 DNA sequence: TGTGCCAGCTCCCTACGGCAAAGAGGGACTGAAGCTTTCTTT.

The CDR3 region has the DNA TGTGCCAGCTCGCCGGGACCCCCCCTCGACGGCTACACCTTC. Translated, it gives CASSPGPPLDGYTF. The rearrangement uses TRBV18 and TRBJ1-2, with D possibly TRBD1 on 5 matching bases. The length of the CDR3 is 14 residues. Trimming cost V 6 bases and J 8 bases, with 19 bases left between them. From germline, CDR1 is KGHSH and CDR2 LQKENI.

Only a few counts were recorded for this clone. The rearrangement links TRBV9 to TRBJ2-2; D is unresolved. Trimming stripped 0 bases from V and 6 bases from J, with 9 bases between. Germline assignment: CDR1 SGDLS and CDR2 YYNGEE. This CDR3 spans 14 amino acids. In DNA, the CDR3 is TGTGCCAGCAGCGTAGCTGGCTCTGCCGGGGAGCTGTTTTTT. Translated, it gives CASSVAGSAGELFF. The full variable domain, completed using reference TRBV9 and TRBJ2-2, is DSGVTQTPKHLITATGQRVTLRCSPRSGDLSVYWYQQSLDQGLQFLIQYYNGEERAKGNILERFSAQQFPDLHSELNLSSLELGDSALYFCASSVAGSAGELFFGEGSRLTVL.

The chain recombines TRBV18 with TRBJ2-7; 7 bases are shared with TRBD1. The CDR3 is 13 amino acids. V shed 2 bases, J shed 7 bases, and the junction held 5 bases outside the gene matches. Germline V gene lookup returns CDR1 KGHSH and CDR2 LQKENI. The CDR3 here is CASSPKTGVEQYF. The CDR3 coding sequence is TGTGCCAGCTCACCAAAAACAGGGGTGGAGCAGTACTTC. Based on the CDR3 plus reference TRBV18 and TRBJ2-7, the full variable domain is NAGVMQNPRHLVRRRGQEARLRCSPMKGHSHVYWYRQLPEEGLKFMVYLQKENIIDESGMPKERFSAEFPKEGPSILRIQQVVRGDSAAYFCASSPKTGVEQYFGPGTRLTVT.